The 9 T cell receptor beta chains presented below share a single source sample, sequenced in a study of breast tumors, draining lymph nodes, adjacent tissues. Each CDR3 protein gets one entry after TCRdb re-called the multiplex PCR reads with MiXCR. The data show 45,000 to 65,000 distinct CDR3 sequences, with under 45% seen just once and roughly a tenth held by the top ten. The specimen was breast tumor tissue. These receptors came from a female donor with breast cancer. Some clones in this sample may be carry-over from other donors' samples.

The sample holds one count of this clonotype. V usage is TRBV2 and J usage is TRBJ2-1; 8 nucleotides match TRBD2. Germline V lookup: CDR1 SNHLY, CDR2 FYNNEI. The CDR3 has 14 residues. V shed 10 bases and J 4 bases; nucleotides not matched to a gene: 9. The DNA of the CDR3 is TGTGCCACCGCGAGGACTAGCAGTTACAATGAGCAGTTCTTC. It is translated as CATARTSSYNEQFF.

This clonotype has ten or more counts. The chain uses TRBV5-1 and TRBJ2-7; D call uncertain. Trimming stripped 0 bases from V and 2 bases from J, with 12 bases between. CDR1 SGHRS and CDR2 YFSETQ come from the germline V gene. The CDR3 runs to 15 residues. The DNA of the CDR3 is TGCGCCAGCAGCTTGGAAGGTAGTGGGACCTACGAGCAGTACTTC. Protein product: CASSLEGSGTYEQYF.

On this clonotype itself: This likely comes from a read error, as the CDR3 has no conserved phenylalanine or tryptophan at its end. The CDR3, as DNA: TGTGCCAGTGGTGTCTGGACAGGGGGCAGGGGCTATGGCTACACCTCC. Protein sequence: CASGVWTGGRGYGYTS. The V call is TRBV19, the J call TRBJ1-2; 11 bases are a match to TRBD1. Germline V lookup: CDR1 LNHDA, CDR2 SQIVND (reference sequence). The V segment lost 8 bases and the J segment 4 bases; nucleotides outside the gene matches: 12. CDR3 length: 16 amino acids.

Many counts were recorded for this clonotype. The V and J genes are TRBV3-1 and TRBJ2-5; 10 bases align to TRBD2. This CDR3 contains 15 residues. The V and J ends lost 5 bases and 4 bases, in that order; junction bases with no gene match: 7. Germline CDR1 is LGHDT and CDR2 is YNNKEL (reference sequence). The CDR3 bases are TGTGCCAGCAGCATAAAGCGGACTAGCGGAGAGACCCAGTACTTC. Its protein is CASSIKRTSGETQYF.

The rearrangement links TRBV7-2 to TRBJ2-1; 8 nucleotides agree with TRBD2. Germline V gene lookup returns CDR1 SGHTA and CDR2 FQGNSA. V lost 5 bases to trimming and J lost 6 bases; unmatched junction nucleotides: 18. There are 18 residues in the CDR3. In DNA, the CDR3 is TGTGCCAGCAGCCCACTCTGGTCCAGCGGGAGAGGTATCAATGAGCAGTTCTTC. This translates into CASSPLWSSGRGINEQFF. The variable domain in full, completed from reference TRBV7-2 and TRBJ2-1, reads GAGVSQSPSNKVTEKGKDVELRCDPISGHTALYWYRQSLGQGLEFLIYFQGNSAPDKSGLPSDRFSAERTGGSVSTLTIQRTQQEDSAVYLCASSPLWSSGRGINEQFFGPGTRLTVL.

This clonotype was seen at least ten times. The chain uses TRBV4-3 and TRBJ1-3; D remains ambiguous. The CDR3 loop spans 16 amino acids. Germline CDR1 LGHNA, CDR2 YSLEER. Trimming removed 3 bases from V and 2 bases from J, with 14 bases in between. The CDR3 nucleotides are TGCGCCAGCAGCCAGGCCTTCTCGCGGGCTGGAAACACCATATATTTT. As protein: CASSQAFSRAGNTIYF.

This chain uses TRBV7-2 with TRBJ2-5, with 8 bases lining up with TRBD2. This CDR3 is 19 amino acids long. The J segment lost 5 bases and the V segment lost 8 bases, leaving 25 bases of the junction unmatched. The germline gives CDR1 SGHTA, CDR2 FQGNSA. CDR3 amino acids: CASPPGLGEGENTGETQYF. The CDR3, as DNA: TGTGCCAGCCCACCGGGACTAGGAGAGGGGGAGAACACCGGGGAGACCCAGTACTTC. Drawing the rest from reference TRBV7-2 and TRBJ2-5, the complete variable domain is GAGVSQSPSNKVTEKGKDVELRCDPISGHTALYWYRQSLGQGLEFLIYFQGNSAPDKSGLPSDRFSAERTGGSVSTLTIQRTQQEDSAVYLCASPPGLGEGENTGETQYFGPGTRLLVL.

Here the CDR3 reads CSAAQGAGYEHF. The CDR3 coding sequence is TGCAGTGCTGCACAGGGGGCAGGCTACGAGCATTTT. V is TRBV20-1 and J is TRBJ1-5, with 9 bases lining up with TRBD1. After removal of 5 bases from V and 14 bases from J, the junction contained 10 bases not matched to a gene. The CDR3 consists of 12 residues. Germline V CDR1 and CDR2: DFQATT, SNEGSKA (reference sequence).

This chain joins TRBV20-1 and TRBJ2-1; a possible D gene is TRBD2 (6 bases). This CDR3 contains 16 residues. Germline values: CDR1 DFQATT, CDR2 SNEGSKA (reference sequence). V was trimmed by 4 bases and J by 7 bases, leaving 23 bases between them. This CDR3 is CSAINLACPGKNEQFF. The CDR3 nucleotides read TGCAGTGCTATAAACCTAGCGTGCCCGGGGAAGAATGAGCAGTTCTTC.